The rows below give T cell receptor beta chains drawn from one sample of a study of cytomegalovirus exposure and HLA in healthy donors. Produced via immunoSEQ multiplex PCR; TCRdb's table is partial and in-frame only. This repertoire includes about 190,000 clones. Input material: PBMCs. These receptor sequences come from a man aged 25 to 40 in good health and CMV-seronegative. CDR3s include the opening cysteine and the closing phenylalanine or tryptophan. The order of the fields is J gene, D gene, V gene, CDR3 protein, CDR3 DNA. A D gene is named only where the DNA matches it firmly.

j_gene: TRBJ2-3
d_gene: TRBD2
v_gene: TRBV27
CDR3aa: CASSRGLAFTDTQYF
CDR3nt: TGTGCCAGCAGTAGGGGACTAGCCTTCACAGATACGCAGTATTTT

j_gene: TRBJ2-3
d_gene: TRBD1
v_gene: TRBV10-3
CDR3aa: CAISEGQDTDTQYF
CDR3nt: TGTGCCATCAGTGAGGGACAGGACACAGATACGCAGTATTTT

j_gene: TRBJ1-2
d_gene: TRBD1
v_gene: TRBV19
CDR3aa: CASSPGAGGNDYGYTF
CDR3nt: TGTGCCAGTAGTCCGGGGGCAGGGGGCAACGACTATGGCTACACCTTC

j_gene: TRBJ2-7
d_gene: TRBD2
v_gene: TRBV28
CDR3aa: CAILDTRGSGRIDEQYF
CDR3nt: TGTGCCATCCTAGACACCCGGGGGAGCGGGAGAATCGACGAGCAGTACTTC

j_gene: TRBJ2-1
d_gene: TRBD2
v_gene: TRBV27
CDR3aa: CASSPPGGSSSYNEQFF
CDR3nt: TGTGCCAGCAGTCCCCCCGGCGGGAGCAGCTCCTACAATGAGCAGTTCTTC

j_gene: TRBJ2-5
d_gene: -
v_gene: TRBV7-8
CDR3aa: CASSLVERAETQYF
CDR3nt: TGTGCCAGCAGCTTAGTTGAGAGGGCAGAGACCCAGTACTTC

j_gene: TRBJ2-2
d_gene: TRBD2
v_gene: TRBV6-5
CDR3aa: CASSYRGGNTGELFF
CDR3nt: TGTGCCAGCAGTTACCGCGGGGGGAACACCGGGGAGCTGTTTTTT

j_gene: TRBJ1-5
d_gene: -
v_gene: TRBV5-6
CDR3aa: CASSLHTGFLNQPQHF
CDR3nt: TGTGCCAGCAGCTTGCATACAGGGTTCTTGAATCAGCCCCAGCATTTT

j_gene: TRBJ2-1
d_gene: TRBD2
v_gene: TRBV2
CDR3aa: CASSSGGSWNEQFF
CDR3nt: TGTGCCAGCAGCTCGGGCGGGAGTTGGAATGAGCAGTTCTTC

j_gene: TRBJ1-5
d_gene: TRBD1
v_gene: TRBV30
CDR3aa: CAWETGEGQPQHF
CDR3nt: TGTGCCTGGGAGACAGGGGAGGGTCAGCCCCAGCATTTT

j_gene: TRBJ2-7
d_gene: TRBD2
v_gene: TRBV18
CDR3aa: CASSQTSSGRDLREQYF
CDR3nt: TGTGCCAGCTCACAAACGTCTAGCGGGAGGGATCTGAGAGAGCAGTACTTC

j_gene: TRBJ2-7
d_gene: -
v_gene: TRBV5-6
CDR3aa: CASSLLQGSSYEQYF
CDR3nt: TGTGCCAGCAGCTTGTTGCAGGGGAGCTCCTACGAGCAGTACTTC

j_gene: TRBJ1-1
d_gene: TRBD1
v_gene: TRBV11-3
CDR3aa: CASSLVSTGGARTEAFF
CDR3nt: TGTGCCAGCAGCTTAGTAAGTACAGGGGGCGCGAGGACTGAAGCTTTCTTT

j_gene: TRBJ2-5
d_gene: TRBD2
v_gene: TRBV6-6
CDR3aa: CAGARGGEETQYF
CDR3nt: TGTGCCGGGGCCCGCGGGGGGGAAGAGACCCAGTACTTC

j_gene: TRBJ2-2
d_gene: -
v_gene: TRBV27
CDR3aa: CASSLRGGGWNTGELFF
CDR3nt: TGTGCCAGCAGTTTAAGGGGGGGCGGATGGAACACCGGGGAGCTGTTTTTT

j_gene: TRBJ2-7
d_gene: TRBD1
v_gene: TRBV4-1
CDR3aa: CASSQDRTGGREQYF
CDR3nt: TGCGCCAGCAGCCAAGACCGGACAGGGGGTCGCGAGCAGTACTTC

j_gene: TRBJ2-7
d_gene: -
v_gene: TRBV5-1
CDR3aa: CASSLGLSSATYEQYF
CDR3nt: TGCGCCAGCAGCTTGGGACTGTCAAGCGCGACCTACGAGCAGTACTTC

j_gene: TRBJ2-1
d_gene: -
v_gene: TRBV5-1
CDR3aa: CASSFNGGQFNEQFF
CDR3nt: TGCGCCAGCAGCTTCAACGGGGGTCAGTTTAATGAGCAGTTCTTC

j_gene: TRBJ2-3
d_gene: -
v_gene: TRBV4-1
CDR3aa: CASSQDRTFTSTDTQYF
CDR3nt: TGCGCCAGCAGCCAAGACAGGACATTTACTAGCACAGATACGCAGTATTTT

j_gene: TRBJ1-3
d_gene: -
v_gene: TRBV7-2
CDR3aa: CASSLGPTADGNTIYF
CDR3nt: TGTGCCAGCAGCTTAGGACCGACTGCGGATGGAAACACCATATATTTT

j_gene: TRBJ1-6
d_gene: -
v_gene: TRBV19
CDR3aa: CASSILPQPLHF
CDR3nt: TGTGCCAGTAGTATCCTCCCTCAGCCCCTCCACTTT

j_gene: TRBJ2-5
d_gene: TRBD1
v_gene: TRBV5-4
CDR3aa: CASSSAGTGGRETQYF
CDR3nt: TGTGCCAGCAGCTCAGCTGGGACAGGGGGCCGGGAGACCCAGTACTTC

j_gene: TRBJ2-3
d_gene: TRBD1
v_gene: TRBV29-1
CDR3aa: CSVMGGQGIPDTQYF
CDR3nt: TGCAGCGTTATGGGGGGACAGGGAATCCCAGATACGCAGTATTTT

j_gene: TRBJ2-7
d_gene: TRBD1
v_gene: TRBV6-1
CDR3aa: CASTTRDRVYEQYF
CDR3nt: TGTGCCAGCACCACCCGGGACAGGGTATACGAGCAGTACTTC

j_gene: TRBJ1-5
d_gene: -
v_gene: TRBV28
CDR3aa: CASSPLLLRQYSNQPQHF
CDR3nt: TGTGCCAGCAGTCCCCTCCTCTTAAGACAGTATAGCAATCAGCCCCAGCATTTT

j_gene: TRBJ2-2
d_gene: -
v_gene: TRBV5-6
CDR3aa: CASSLGQDPGELFF
CDR3nt: TGTGCCAGCAGCTTGGGACAGGATCCCGGGGAGCTGTTTTTT

j_gene: TRBJ2-1
d_gene: -
v_gene: TRBV14
CDR3aa: CASSPRGGSSYNEQFF
CDR3nt: TGTGCCAGCAGCCCCAGGGGCGGGAGTTCCTACAATGAGCAGTTCTTC

j_gene: TRBJ1-5
d_gene: -
v_gene: TRBV29-1
CDR3aa: CSVVAGNSNQPQHF
CDR3nt: TGCAGCGTTGTTGCAGGCAACTCCAATCAGCCCCAGCATTTT

j_gene: TRBJ2-2
d_gene: -
v_gene: TRBV4-1
CDR3aa: CASSQGTGYGELFF
CDR3nt: TGCGCCAGCAGCCAAGGAACAGGGTATGGGGAGCTGTTTTTT

j_gene: TRBJ1-1
d_gene: -
v_gene: TRBV4-1
CDR3aa: CASSQDLYRSLNTEAFF
CDR3nt: TGCGCCAGCAGCCAAGATCTTTACAGGTCCCTCAACACTGAAGCTTTCTTT

j_gene: TRBJ1-2
d_gene: -
v_gene: TRBV19
CDR3aa: CASSIGQDYGYTF
CDR3nt: TGTGCCAGTAGTATAGGACAGGACTATGGCTACACCTTC

j_gene: TRBJ1-1
d_gene: TRBD1
v_gene: TRBV19
CDR3aa: CASSKSTGRVNTEAFF
CDR3nt: TGTGCCAGTAGTAAGTCGACAGGGAGAGTGAACACTGAAGCTTTCTTT

j_gene: TRBJ1-2
d_gene: -
v_gene: TRBV27
CDR3aa: CASSSGNYGYTF
CDR3nt: TGTGCCAGCAGTTCCGGGAACTATGGCTACACCTTC

j_gene: TRBJ1-2
d_gene: -
v_gene: TRBV19
CDR3aa: CASSRGTGSYSGYTF
CDR3nt: TGTGCCAGTAGTAGGGGTACAGGGTCGTATAGCGGCTACACCTTC

j_gene: TRBJ1-1
d_gene: -
v_gene: TRBV4-2
CDR3aa: CASSQEEGGFSEAFF
CDR3nt: TGTGCCAGCAGCCAAGAAGAGGGCGGTTTTTCTGAAGCTTTCTTT

j_gene: TRBJ1-1
d_gene: -
v_gene: TRBV28
CDR3aa: CASSPASAGFKTEAFF
CDR3nt: TGTGCCAGCAGTCCCGCAAGTGCAGGGTTTAAGACTGAAGCTTTCTTT

j_gene: TRBJ2-7
d_gene: TRBD2
v_gene: TRBV5-4
CDR3aa: CASSAPGLAGLSYEQYF
CDR3nt: TGTGCCAGCAGCGCTCCGGGACTAGCGGGCCTCTCCTACGAGCAGTACTTC